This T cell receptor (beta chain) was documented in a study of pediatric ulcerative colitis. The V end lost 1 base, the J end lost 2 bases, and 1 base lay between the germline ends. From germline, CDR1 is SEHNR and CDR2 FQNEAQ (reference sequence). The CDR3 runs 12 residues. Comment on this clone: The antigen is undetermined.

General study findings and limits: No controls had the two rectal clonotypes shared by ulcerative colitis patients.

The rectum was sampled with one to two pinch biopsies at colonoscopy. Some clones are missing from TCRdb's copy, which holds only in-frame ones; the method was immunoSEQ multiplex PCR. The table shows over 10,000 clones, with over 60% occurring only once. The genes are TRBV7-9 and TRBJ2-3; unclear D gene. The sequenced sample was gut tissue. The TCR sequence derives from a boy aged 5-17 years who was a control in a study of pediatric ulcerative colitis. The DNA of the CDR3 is TGTGCCAGCAGCTTAGACACAGATACGCAGTATTTT. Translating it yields CASSLDTDTQYF.